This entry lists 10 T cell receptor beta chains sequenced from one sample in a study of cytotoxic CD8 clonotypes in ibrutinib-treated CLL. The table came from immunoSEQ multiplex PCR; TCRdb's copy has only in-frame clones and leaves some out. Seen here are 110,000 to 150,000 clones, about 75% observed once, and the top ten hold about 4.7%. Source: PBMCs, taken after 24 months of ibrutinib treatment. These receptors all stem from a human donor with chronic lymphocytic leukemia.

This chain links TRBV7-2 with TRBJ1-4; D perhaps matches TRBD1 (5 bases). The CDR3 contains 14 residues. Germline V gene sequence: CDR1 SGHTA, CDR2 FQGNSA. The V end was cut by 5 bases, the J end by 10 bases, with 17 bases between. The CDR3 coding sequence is TGTGCCAGCAGCCCGGGGGTGACCGGGGGAAAACTGTTTTTT. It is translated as CASSPGVTGGKLFF.

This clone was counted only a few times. CDR3 protein: CASSLQGAYNEQFF. CDR3 coding DNA: TGTGCCAGCAGCTTACAGGGTGCCTACAATGAGCAGTTCTTC. The chain is built from TRBV7-9 and TRBJ2-1; a possible D gene is TRBD1 (5 bases). V was pared by 2 bases and J by 2 bases, with 7 bases between. CDR1 SEHNR and CDR2 FQNEAQ come from the germline V gene (reference sequence). This CDR3 region has 14 residues.

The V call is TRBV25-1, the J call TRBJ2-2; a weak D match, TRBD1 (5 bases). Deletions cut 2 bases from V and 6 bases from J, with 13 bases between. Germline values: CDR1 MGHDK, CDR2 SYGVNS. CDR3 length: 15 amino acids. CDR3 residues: CASSEPQGFAGELFF. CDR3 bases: TGTGCCAGCAGTGAACCCCAGGGTTTTGCCGGGGAGCTGTTTTTT.

Written as DNA, the CDR3 is TGTGCCAGCAGCCAGGGGGAGTGGAACACTGAAGCTTTCTTT. Amino acid sequence: CASSQGEWNTEAFF. The V call is TRBV7-2, the J call TRBJ1-1; 7 bases match TRBD1. The germline gives CDR1 SGHTA, CDR2 FQGNSA. The CDR3 is made up of 14 amino acids. Unmatched junction bases numbered 4, after V lost 5 bases and J lost 1 base.

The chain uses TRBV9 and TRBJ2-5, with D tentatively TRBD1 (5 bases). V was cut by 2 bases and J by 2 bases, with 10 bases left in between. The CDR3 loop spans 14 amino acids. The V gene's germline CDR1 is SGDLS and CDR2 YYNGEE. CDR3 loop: CASSVGRMQETQYF. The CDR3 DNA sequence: TGTGCCAGCAGCGTGGGGCGGATGCAAGAGACCCAGTACTTC. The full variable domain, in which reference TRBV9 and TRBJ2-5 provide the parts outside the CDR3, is DSGVTQTPKHLITATGQRVTLRCSPRSGDLSVYWYQQSLDQGLQFLIQYYNGEERAKGNILERFSAQQFPDLHSELNLSSLELGDSALYFCASSVGRMQETQYFGPGTRLLVL.

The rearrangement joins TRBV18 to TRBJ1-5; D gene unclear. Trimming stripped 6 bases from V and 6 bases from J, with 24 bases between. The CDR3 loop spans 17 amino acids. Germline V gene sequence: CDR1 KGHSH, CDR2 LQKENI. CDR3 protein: CASSLMGGEAAGQPQHF. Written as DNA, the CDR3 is TGTGCCAGCTCTTTAATGGGTGGGGAAGCGGCTGGTCAGCCCCAGCATTTT.

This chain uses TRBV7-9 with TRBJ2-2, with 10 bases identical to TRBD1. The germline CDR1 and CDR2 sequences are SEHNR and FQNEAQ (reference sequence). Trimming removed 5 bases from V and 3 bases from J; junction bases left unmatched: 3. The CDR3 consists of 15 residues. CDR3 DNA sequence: TGTGCCAGCAGCCGACAGGGGGCGGACACCGGGGAGCTGTTTTTT. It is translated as CASSRQGADTGELFF.

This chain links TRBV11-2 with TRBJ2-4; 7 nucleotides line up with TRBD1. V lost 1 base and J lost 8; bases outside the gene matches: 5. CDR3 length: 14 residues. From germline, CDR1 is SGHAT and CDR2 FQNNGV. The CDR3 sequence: CASSLGGTEDIQYF. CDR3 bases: TGTGCCAGCAGCTTAGGAGGGACAGAGGACATTCAGTACTTC.

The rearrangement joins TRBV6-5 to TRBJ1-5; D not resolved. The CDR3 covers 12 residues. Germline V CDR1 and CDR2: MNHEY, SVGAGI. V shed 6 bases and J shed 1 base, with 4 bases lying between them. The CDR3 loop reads CASSRSNQPQHF. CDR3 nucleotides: TGTGCCAGCAGCCGGAGCAATCAGCCCCAGCATTTT.

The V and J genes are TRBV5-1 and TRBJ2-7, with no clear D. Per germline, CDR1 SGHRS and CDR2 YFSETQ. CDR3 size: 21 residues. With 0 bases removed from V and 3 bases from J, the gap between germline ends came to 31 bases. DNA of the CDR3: TGCGCCAGCAGCTTGGTTGTCCCGATCGCCCCGTTACCTAAGTCGGTCTACGAGCAGTACTTC. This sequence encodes CASSLVVPIAPLPKSVYEQYF.